This entry features one TCR beta chain sequence. This sample was included in a study of T cell responses to AZD1222 COVID-19 vaccine. Germline V gives CDR1 ENHRY, CDR2 SYGVKD. The V and J ends lost 6 bases and 7 bases, in that order; junction bases with no gene match: 7. CDR3 length: 15 residues. TCRdb's table, derived via immunoSEQ multiplex PCR, lists solely in-frame clones and lacks some. The table includes about 150,000 clones, over 90% detected once. The sample was peripheral blood, taken on day 0 of AZD1222 vaccination. This TCR came from an adult in good health. This chain uses TRBV10-3 with TRBJ1-6; 9 positions agree with TRBD1. In DNA form, the CDR3 reads TGTGCCATCAGGGGGACAGGGTTAGAGAATTCACCCCTCCACTTT. Protein: CAIRGTGLENSPLHF.